Listed here are 25 T cell receptor beta chains from one sample, sequenced in a study of beta chain features in type 1 diabetes. Sequencing targeted expressed TCRB transcripts, as all isolated RNA had been reverse transcribed. Generated by immunoSEQ multiplex PCR, the TCRdb table keeps only in-frame clones and is missing some. The sample includes 130,000 to 150,000 clones, less than 11% seen only once; the top ten take less than 1.5%. The specimen was naive CD4+ T cells from blood. All receptors come from a young man in good health.

This chain links TRBV5-5 with TRBJ2-5; TRBD2 might be the D (6 bases). The V gene lost 1 base and the J gene lost 4 bases, with 8 bases spanning the gap. Germline values: CDR1 SGHKS, CDR2 YYEKEE (reference sequence). This CDR3 has 13 amino acids. In DNA, the CDR3 is TGTGCCAGCAGCTTGCCCGGGGGAGAGACCCAGTACTTC. The encoded protein is CASSLPGGETQYF.

Only a few counts were recorded for this clone. This chain uses TRBV5-1 with TRBJ1-2, with 7 bases that match TRBD1. Germline V gene sequence: CDR1 SGHRS, CDR2 YFSETQ. The CDR3 covers 15 residues. Trimming took 4 bases from V and 3 from J; bases not matched to a gene: 9. CDR3 bases: TGCGCCAGCAGCCCGACGACAGGGTTGGACTATGGCTACACCTTC. Amino acid sequence: CASSPTTGLDYGYTF.

V and J are TRBV9 and TRBJ1-2; the match to TRBD1 covers 7 bases. Germline V gene data show CDR1 as SGDLS and CDR2 as YYNGEE. This CDR3 contains 15 residues. The V segment lost 0 bases and the J segment 5 bases; nucleotides outside the gene matches: 7. The CDR3 region is CASSVAGTDVYGYTF. In DNA, the CDR3 is TGTGCCAGCAGCGTAGCCGGGACAGACGTATATGGCTACACCTTC.

There are a few counts of this clone. The V call is TRBV7-8, the J call TRBJ1-5; D is undetermined. The V gene's germline CDR1 is SGHVS and CDR2 FQNEAQ. The CDR3 is 12 residues long. V lost 6 bases, J lost 10 bases, and 13 bases lay in between. The CDR3: CASSTGGPPQHF. CDR3 DNA sequence: TGTGCCAGCAGTACCGGAGGTCCACCCCAGCATTTT.

V gene TRBV2 combines with J gene TRBJ2-5, with 11 bases that match TRBD2. The CDR3 consists of 16 residues. The germline CDR1 and CDR2 sequences are SNHLY and FYNNEI. V trimming: 4 bases; J trimming: 5 bases; junction bases outside the gene matches: 9. CDR3 loop: CASSGVAGGQWETQYF. DNA of the CDR3: TGTGCCAGCAGTGGCGTAGCGGGGGGGCAATGGGAGACCCAGTACTTC.

V usage is TRBV6-5 and J usage is TRBJ2-3; D unclear. Germline loops: CDR1 MNHEY, CDR2 SVGAGI. This CDR3 spans 12 amino acids. Trimming stripped 4 bases from V and 6 bases from J, with 8 bases between. This CDR3 is CASSSDGDTQYF. DNA for the CDR3: TGTGCCAGCAGTTCTGACGGGGATACGCAGTATTTT.

In this sample, this clone turned up a few times. The chain uses TRBV29-1 and TRBJ2-7; D ambiguous. The germline V gene encodes CDR1 SQVTM and CDR2 ANQGSEA. The CDR3 is 14 residues long. The ends were cut back, 4 bases at V and 3 bases at J, with 16 bases in the middle. CDR3 residues: CSVVAPSSYYEQYF. CDR3 sequence (DNA): TGCAGCGTTGTAGCCCCGTCGTCCTACTACGAGCAGTACTTC.

The V gene is TRBV6-5, the J gene TRBJ2-6; no definite D call. CDR1 is MNHEY and CDR2 is SVGAGI in the germline V gene. The CDR3 has 16 amino acids. V dropped 0 bases and J dropped 0 bases, with 6 bases sitting between them. The CDR3 DNA is TGTGCCAGCAGTTACTCGAGGCCCTCTGGGGCCAACGTCCTGACTTTC. Translated: CASSYSRPSGANVLTF.

V gene TRBV7-2 combines with J gene TRBJ2-7; weak D call: TRBD2 (6 bases). CDR3 length: 14 amino acids. V shed 5 bases and J shed 2 bases, with 13 bases lying between them. In germline, CDR1 is SGHTA, CDR2 FQGNSA. CDR3 protein: CASSVREIAYEQYF. The CDR3 nucleotides are TGTGCCAGCAGCGTGCGGGAAATAGCCTACGAGCAGTACTTC.

The chain joins TRBV14 to TRBJ2-7, with 8 bases that match TRBD1. The CDR3 is 16 amino acids. The J segment lost 0 bases and the V segment lost 3 bases, leaving 7 bases of the junction unmatched. Germline values: CDR1 SGHDN, CDR2 FVKESK. The CDR3 spells CASSHQDRESSYEQYF. The CDR3 nucleotides are TGTGCCAGCAGCCACCAGGACAGGGAGAGCTCCTACGAGCAGTACTTC. The variable domain in full, with the rest retrieved from reference TRBV14 and TRBJ2-7, is EAGVTQFPSHSVIEKGQTVTLRCDPISGHDNLYWYRRVMGKEIKFLLHFVKESKQDESGMPNNRFLAERTGGTYSTLKVQPAELEDSGVYFCASSHQDRESSYEQYFGPGTRLTVT.

This clone was seen more than once but under ten times. The chain joins TRBV7-2 to TRBJ2-6; D not certain. The CDR3 runs 15 residues. V was trimmed by 4 bases and J by 2 bases, leaving 9 bases between them. Per the germline V gene, CDR1 is SGHTA and CDR2 is FQGNSA. The CDR3 region is CASSSGVPGANVLTF. The CDR3 nucleotides read TGTGCCAGCAGCTCCGGTGTACCTGGGGCCAACGTCCTGACTTTC.

This clone was seen only a few times. This chain's CDR3 is CASSPGLAGGHTDTQYF. The CDR3 DNA reads TGTGCCAGCAGCCCGGGACTAGCGGGGGGCCACACAGATACGCAGTATTTT. The chain recombines TRBV7-9 with TRBJ2-3, with 15 bases matching TRBD2. The V and J ends lost 5 bases and 2 bases, in that order; junction bases with no gene match: 5. The CDR3 length is 17 residues. CDR1 is SEHNR, CDR2 FQNEAQ, per germline (reference sequence).

The V call is TRBV25-1, the J call TRBJ2-2; D is unclear. V was cut by 6 bases and J by 3 bases, with 8 bases left in between. The CDR3 is 13 residues long. Germline assignment: CDR1 MGHDK and CDR2 SYGVNS. The CDR3: CASRPRDTGELFF. DNA of the CDR3: TGTGCCAGCAGGCCCCGAGACACCGGGGAGCTGTTTTTT.

This chain connects TRBV29-1 to TRBJ2-3; D not certain. The CDR3 runs 13 residues. CDR1 is SQVTM and CDR2 is ANQGSEA in the germline V gene. V was pared by 7 bases and J by 3 bases, with 14 bases between. CDR3 sequence (DNA): TGCAGCGCTGGTGCTCGGGTTACAGATACGCAGTATTTT. This gives the protein CSAGARVTDTQYF.

This chain links TRBV21-1 with TRBJ2-3; TRBD2 is taken as the D call from the table, unchecked against the DNA. TRBV21-1 is reported as a pseudogene. This CDR3 has 17 amino acids. The CDR3 DNA reads as TGTGCCAGCAGCGCACGGACTAGCGGGAGACACACAGATACGCAGTATTTT. Translation: CASSARTSGRHTDTQYF.

This clone has just a few counts. The chain employs TRBV27 and TRBJ2-7, with 8 bases aligning to TRBD1. V shed 4 bases and J 3 bases; nucleotides not matched to a gene: 8. Germline CDR1 and CDR2: MNHEY and SMNVEV (reference sequence). The CDR3 has 15 residues. The CDR3 DNA reads as TGTGCCAGCAGTTCACAGGACAGGGCCATCTACGAGCAGTACTTC. Translation gives CASSSQDRAIYEQYF.

The rearrangement uses TRBV6-6 and TRBJ2-5, with D uncertain. This CDR3 comprises 13 residues. V was trimmed by 5 bases and J by 5 bases, leaving 12 bases between them. Germline V gene data show CDR1 as MNHNY and CDR2 as SVGAGI (reference sequence). The CDR3 region is CASSLMSAETQYF. In nucleotides, the CDR3 is TGTGCCAGCAGTCTTATGTCCGCGGAGACCCAGTACTTC.

This clone was picked up a small number of times. The chain employs TRBV7-9 and TRBJ2-1, with a weak D call TRBD2 (6 bases). Per the germline V gene, CDR1 is SEHNR and CDR2 is FQNEAQ (reference sequence). The CDR3 is 13 residues long. The V gene lost 7 bases and the J gene lost 9 bases, with 16 bases spanning the gap. The CDR3 DNA reads as TGTGCCAGCAACAAAGTCGGGGGTCCTGAGCAGTTCTTC. It encodes CASNKVGGPEQFF.

The rearrangement links TRBV9 to TRBJ1-4; 9 nucleotides agree with TRBD1. Trimming took 1 base from V and 3 from J; bases not matched to a gene: 4. CDR1 and CDR2 from the germline V gene are SGDLS and YYNGEE. The CDR3 length is 16 residues. CDR3 loop: CASSVRGDRANEKLFF. CDR3 bases: TGTGCCAGCAGCGTACGTGGGGACAGGGCTAATGAAAAACTGTTTTTT.

This clone was seen a handful of times. This rearrangement joins TRBV6-1 to TRBJ1-4, with D hard to call. The CDR3 spans 15 residues. Germline-derived CDR1 and CDR2 are MNHNS and SASEGT. V dropped 6 bases and J dropped 6 bases, with 17 bases sitting between them. CDR3 nucleotide sequence: TGTGCCAGCAGCCCCCGGGTGGCCGTGGATGAAAAACTGTTTTTT. Its translation: CASSPRVAVDEKLFF.

In its sample, this clone was seen a few times. This chain links TRBV2 with TRBJ1-2; a possible D gene is TRBD1 (6 bases). This CDR3 is built from 13 residues. Germline V CDR1 and CDR2: SNHLY, FYNNEI. Deletions cut 8 bases from V and 7 bases from J, with 17 bases between. As DNA, the CDR3 is TGTGCCAGCGGACGGACAGCTTCTGGTGGCTACACCTTC. Its protein product is CASGRTASGGYTF.

This clone was observed a few times. The genes are TRBV7-2 and TRBJ2-5; D remains ambiguous. Trimming took 5 bases from V and 4 from J, leaving 8 bases between them. Germline loops: CDR1 SGHTA, CDR2 FQGNSA. CDR3 length equals 12 residues. In nucleotides, the CDR3 is TGTGCCAGCAGCCTAATCTCAGAGACCCAGTACTTC. Amino acids: CASSLISETQYF. The full variable domain, with the rest looked up from reference TRBV7-2 and TRBJ2-5, is GAGVSQSPSNKVTEKGKDVELRCDPISGHTALYWYRQSLGQGLEFLIYFQGNSAPDKSGLPSDRFSAERTGGSVSTLTIQRTQQEDSAVYLCASSLISETQYFGPGTRLLVL.

The chain combines TRBV27 with TRBJ1-2; 11 bases are shared with TRBD1. Germline CDR1 MNHEY, CDR2 SMNVEV (reference sequence). Trimming took 0 bases from V and 2 from J; bases not matched to a gene: 8. This CDR3 spans 18 amino acids. CDR3 loop: CASSLSRDRGNRNYGYTF. In DNA form, the CDR3 reads TGTGCCAGCAGTTTATCAAGGGACAGGGGGAATCGGAACTATGGCTACACCTTC.

The chain carries TRBV19 and TRBJ2-2, with 8 bases fitting TRBD1. The CDR3 runs to 16 residues. Germline values: CDR1 LNHDA, CDR2 SQIVND (reference sequence). V shed 3 bases and J 2 bases; nucleotides not matched to a gene: 5. The CDR3 region is CASSIEDRVNTGELFF. The CDR3 DNA sequence: TGTGCCAGTAGTATCGAGGACAGGGTAAACACCGGGGAGCTGTTTTTT.

The chain employs TRBV2 and TRBJ2-2, with a possible D match to TRBD1 (5 bases). This CDR3 comprises 12 residues. Trimming pared 6 bases from V and 6 bases from J, leaving 8 bases between. Germline V gives CDR1 SNHLY, CDR2 FYNNEI. This CDR3 is CASRKGPGELFF. For the CDR3, the DNA is TGTGCCAGCAGGAAGGGGCCCGGGGAGCTGTTTTTT. Filled out from reference TRBV2 and TRBJ2-2, the complete variable domain reads EPEVTQTPSHQVTQMGQEVILRCVPISNHLYFYWYRQILGQKVEFLVSFYNNEISEKSEIFDDQFSVERPDGSNFTLKIRSTKLEDSAMYFCASRKGPGELFFGEGSRLTVL.